Sequencing of this TCR beta chain was carried out in a study of high-grade serous ovarian cancer treatment subgroups. Study-wide results and limits: Same-patient tumor repertoires overlapped at about 0.095 to 0.79; different patients barely overlapped. TCR relatedness rose with neoantigen level and trended with mutation load. Without spatial data, bulk sequencing limits insight into HGSC tumor diversity.

The tumor samples were collected prior to definitive surgery or chemotherapy. V shed 4 bases, J shed 0 bases, and the junction held 28 bases outside the gene matches. The CDR3 length is 23 residues. CDR1 and CDR2 (germline): SNHLY, FYNNEI. Produced via immunoSEQ multiplex PCR; TCRdb's table is partial and in-frame only. The table includes 35,000 to 45,000 clones, approximately 81% detected once. This clone was observed a single time. Antigen unknown. The clonotype was recovered from a human donor with high-grade serous ovarian cancer. Source material: tumor tissue. V gene TRBV2 combines with J gene TRBJ2-7, with 9 nucleotides matching TRBD2. The CDR3 sequence: CASSAGVKGYSGSSLPRSYEQYF. In DNA form, the CDR3 reads TGTGCCAGCAGTGCAGGTGTCAAGGGTTATAGCGGGAGTAGCCTCCCACGCTCCTACGAGCAGTACTTC.